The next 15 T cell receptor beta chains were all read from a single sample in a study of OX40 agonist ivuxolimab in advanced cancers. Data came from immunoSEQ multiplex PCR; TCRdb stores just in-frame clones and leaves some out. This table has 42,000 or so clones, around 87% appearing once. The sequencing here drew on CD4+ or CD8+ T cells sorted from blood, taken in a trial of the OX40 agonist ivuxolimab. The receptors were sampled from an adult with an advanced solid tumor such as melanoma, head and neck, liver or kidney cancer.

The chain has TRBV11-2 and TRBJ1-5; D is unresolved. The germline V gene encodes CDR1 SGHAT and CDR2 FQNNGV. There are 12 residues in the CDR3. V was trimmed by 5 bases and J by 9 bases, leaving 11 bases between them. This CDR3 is CASSPVAGPQHF. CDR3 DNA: TGTGCCAGCAGCCCGGTCGCAGGGCCCCAGCATTTT.

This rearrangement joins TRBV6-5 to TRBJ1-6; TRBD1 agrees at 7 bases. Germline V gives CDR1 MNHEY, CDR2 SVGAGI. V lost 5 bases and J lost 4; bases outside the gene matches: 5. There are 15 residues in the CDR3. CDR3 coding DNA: TGTGCCAGCAGTACGGACAGGCGGTATAATTCACCCCTCCACTTT. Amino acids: CASSTDRRYNSPLHF.

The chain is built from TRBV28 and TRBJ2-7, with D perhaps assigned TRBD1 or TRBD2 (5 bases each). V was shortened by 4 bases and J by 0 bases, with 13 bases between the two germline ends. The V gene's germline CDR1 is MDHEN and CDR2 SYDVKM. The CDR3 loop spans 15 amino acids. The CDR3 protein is CASSSNRDGSYEQYF. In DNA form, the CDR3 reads TGTGCCAGCAGTTCCAACCGGGACGGCTCCTACGAGCAGTACTTC.

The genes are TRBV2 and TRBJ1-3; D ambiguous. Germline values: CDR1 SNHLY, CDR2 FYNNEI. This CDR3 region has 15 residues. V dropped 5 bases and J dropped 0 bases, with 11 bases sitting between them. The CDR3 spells CASSRAQSSGNTIYF. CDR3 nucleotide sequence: TGTGCCAGCAGTCGGGCCCAGAGCTCTGGAAACACCATATATTTT.

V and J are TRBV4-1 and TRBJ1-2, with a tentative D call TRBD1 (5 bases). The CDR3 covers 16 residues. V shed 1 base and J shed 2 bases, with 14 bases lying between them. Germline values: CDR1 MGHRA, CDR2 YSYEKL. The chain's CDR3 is CASSQGSGTHNYGYTF. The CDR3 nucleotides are TGCGCCAGCAGCCAAGGAAGTGGGACGCACAACTATGGCTACACCTTC.

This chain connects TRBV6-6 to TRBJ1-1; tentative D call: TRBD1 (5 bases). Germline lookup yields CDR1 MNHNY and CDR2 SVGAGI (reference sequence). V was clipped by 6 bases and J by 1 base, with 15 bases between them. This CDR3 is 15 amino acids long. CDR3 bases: TGTGCCAGCAGACTCCTAGACAGCCCGAACACTGAAGCTTTCTTT. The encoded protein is CASRLLDSPNTEAFF.

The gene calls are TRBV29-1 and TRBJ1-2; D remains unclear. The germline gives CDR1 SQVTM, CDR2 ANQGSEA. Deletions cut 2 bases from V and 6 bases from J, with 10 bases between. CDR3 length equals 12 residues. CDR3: CSVENNEDGYTF. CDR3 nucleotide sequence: TGCAGCGTTGAAAATAACGAGGATGGCTACACCTTC.

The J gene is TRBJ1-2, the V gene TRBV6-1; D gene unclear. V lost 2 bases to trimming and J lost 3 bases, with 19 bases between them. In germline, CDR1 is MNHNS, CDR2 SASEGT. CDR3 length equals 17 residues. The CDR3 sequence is CASSEIVAASTHYGYTF. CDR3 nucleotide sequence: TGTGCCAGCAGTGAAATCGTAGCGGCCAGCACACACTATGGCTACACCTTC.

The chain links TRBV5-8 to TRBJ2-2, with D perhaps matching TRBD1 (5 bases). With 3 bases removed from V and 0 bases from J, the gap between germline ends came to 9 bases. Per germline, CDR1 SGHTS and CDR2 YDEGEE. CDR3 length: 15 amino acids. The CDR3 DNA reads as TGTGCCAGCAGCTCCGACAGAGCGAACACCGGGGAGCTGTTTTTT. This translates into CASSSDRANTGELFF.

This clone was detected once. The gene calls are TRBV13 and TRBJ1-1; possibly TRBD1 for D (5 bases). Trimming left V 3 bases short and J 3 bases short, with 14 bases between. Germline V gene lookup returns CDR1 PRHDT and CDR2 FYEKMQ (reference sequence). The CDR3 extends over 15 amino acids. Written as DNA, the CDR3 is TGTGCCAGCAGCTTTTTACGAGGGGCCCACACTGAAGCTTTCTTT. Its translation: CASSFLRGAHTEAFF. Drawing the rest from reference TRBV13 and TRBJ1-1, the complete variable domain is AAGVIQSPRHLIKEKRETATLKCYPIPRHDTVYWYQQGPGQDPQFLISFYEKMQSDKGSIPDRFSAQQFSDYHSELNMSSLELGDSALYFCASSFLRGAHTEAFFGQGTRLTVV.

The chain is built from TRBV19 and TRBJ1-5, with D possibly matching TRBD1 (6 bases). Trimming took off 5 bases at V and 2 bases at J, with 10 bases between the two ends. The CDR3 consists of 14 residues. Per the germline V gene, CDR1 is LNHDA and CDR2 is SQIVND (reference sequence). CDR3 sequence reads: CASSVWGRNQPQHF. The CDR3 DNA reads TGTGCCAGTAGTGTATGGGGGCGCAATCAGCCCCAGCATTTT.

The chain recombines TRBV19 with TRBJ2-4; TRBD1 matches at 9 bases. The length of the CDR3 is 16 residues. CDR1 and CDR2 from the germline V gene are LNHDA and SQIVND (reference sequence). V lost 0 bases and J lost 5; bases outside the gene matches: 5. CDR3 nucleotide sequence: TGTGCCAGTAGTATAGACCCGGGACAGGGCCAAAACATTCAGTACTTC. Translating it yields CASSIDPGQGQNIQYF.

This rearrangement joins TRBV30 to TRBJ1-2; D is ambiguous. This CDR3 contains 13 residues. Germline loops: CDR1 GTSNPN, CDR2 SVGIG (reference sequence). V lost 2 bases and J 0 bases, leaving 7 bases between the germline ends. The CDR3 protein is CAWSLGANYGYTF. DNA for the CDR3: TGTGCCTGGAGTCTGGGAGCTAACTATGGCTACACCTTC.

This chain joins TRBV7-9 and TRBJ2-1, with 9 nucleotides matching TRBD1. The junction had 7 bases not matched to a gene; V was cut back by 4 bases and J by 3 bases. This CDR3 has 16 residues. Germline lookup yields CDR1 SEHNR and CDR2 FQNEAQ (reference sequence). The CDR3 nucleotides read TGTGCCAGCAGCTCGCCCGGGACAGGGCTCTACAATGAGCAGTTCTTC. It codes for CASSSPGTGLYNEQFF.

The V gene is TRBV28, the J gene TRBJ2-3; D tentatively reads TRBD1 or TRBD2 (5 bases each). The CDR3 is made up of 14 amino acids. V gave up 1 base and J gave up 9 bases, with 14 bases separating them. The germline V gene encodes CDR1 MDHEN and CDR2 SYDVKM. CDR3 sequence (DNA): TGTGCCAGCAGTTTATCGGTTACCGGGGCGACGCAGTATTTT. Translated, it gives CASSLSVTGATQYF.